This T cell receptor (beta chain) was recovered during a study of blood T cell repertoires in COVID-19. About the study: Samples representing acute and convalescent COVID-19 were sourced from the United States, Italy and Spain.

Authors' analysis steps: Quantification of nucleated cells was approximated via reference gene primer amplification. Libraries were prepared by immunoSEQ multiplex PCR; TCRdb keeps only in-frame clonotypes and omits some of them. V and J calls and clone size follow that table, whereas D and trimming were derived from the DNA. The sample has just under 55,000 clones; 90% are singletons. CDR1 LGHNA and CDR2 YSLEER come from the germline V gene. The CDR3 length is 15 residues. V lost 1 base and J 7 bases, leaving 14 bases between the germline ends. This receptor was identified in a man aged 50 or older with acute or convalescent COVID-19. Sequencing was done on a sample of peripheral blood. This chain joins TRBV4-3 and TRBJ2-1; D gene ambiguous. The CDR3 reads CASSQGDTSWNEQFF. In DNA, the CDR3 is TGCGCCAGCAGCCAAGGAGACACCTCGTGGAATGAGCAGTTCTTC.